The clone carrying this TCR beta chain was detected ten times or more. The target antigen is unknown. Germline assignment: CDR1 MNHNS and CDR2 SASEGT. Deletions cut 6 bases from V and 5 bases from J, with 16 bases between. This CDR3 comprises 14 residues. The sample originates from a study of T-cell reconstitution after alpha-beta-depleted transplantation in children. Study observations and caveats: After transplant, at about two months, alpha-beta T cells were reportedly derived from several hundred expanded graft clones. Diversity and T-cell counts at one year after transplant derived mostly from new T cells.

Preparation of the TCRbeta library used unique molecular identifiers. One entry per CDR3 protein, called by TCRdb with MiXCR from the PCR reads. The sample yields about 300,000 distinct CDR3 sequences, roughly 7.8% seen once. The genes are TRBV6-1 and TRBJ1-1, with D possibly matching TRBD1 (6 bases). The starting material was peripheral blood, obtained 360 days after TCRalphabeta/CD19-depleted stem cell transplant. This receptor was obtained from a female patient aged 2-15 years who had a stem cell transplant for Fanconi anemia, so the T cells may come from the graft donor. The CDR3 loop is CASSPRGRGTEAFF. The CDR3 DNA reads TGTGCCAGCAGCCCCCGGGGGCGCGGGACTGAAGCTTTCTTT.